This TCR beta chain emerged from a study of regulatory T cells in long-lasting Graves disease. Combining iRepertoire HTBI primers with Arm-PCR of CDR3 regions, the authors built TCR beta libraries. Per the study methods: Looking across samples, the authors found about 62 TRBV and 12 to 15 TRBJ segments. TCRdb independently ran MiXCR on the multiplex PCR reads; one entry per CDR3 protein. The V and J calls reflect TCRdb's pipeline rather than the authors' work. The sample yields roughly 300,000 distinct CDR3 sequences, around 20% seen once. In regard to this clonotype: Its antigen remains unknown.

With V trimmed by 3 bases and J by 7 bases, 2 bases remained unmatched. CDR1 LNHNV and CDR2 YYDKDF come from the germline V gene (reference sequence). The length of the CDR3 is 14 residues. Described time point: persistent/refractory GD, antithyroid drugs over 5 years with positive TRAb. The TCR library was made from RNA that had been extracted from PBMCs in TRIzol. Blood from the periphery, around 9 milliliters in all, was drawn into EDTA tubes. General observations from the study: Segments TRBV28, TRBJ1-2 and TRBJ2-5 showed preferential usage in persistent disease. Patients with persistent Graves' had lower TCR diversity than newly diagnosed patients.

Source: peripheral blood mononuclear cells (PBMCs), taken when the disease was refractory, from a patient treated with antithyroid drugs. The TCR originated in a female donor with Graves disease. The chain recombines TRBV15 with TRBJ2-6; 8 bases match TRBD1. This chain's CDR3 is CATSRDRAANVLTF. The CDR3 nucleotides are TGTGCCACCAGCAGGGACAGGGCTGCCAACGTCCTGACTTTC.